These T cell receptor beta chains were read from a single sample in a study of cytomegalovirus exposure and HLA in healthy donors. TCRdb's copy holds only in-frame clones and misses some; the assay was immunoSEQ multiplex PCR. The top ten hold roughly 0.31% of the sample, which has some 270,000 clones, 80% seen once. The specimen sequenced was PBMCs. The source is a girl aged 2 to 9 in good health and CMV-seronegative. Each CDR3 is given with its conserved first and last residue. The order of the fields is clone size, V gene, D gene, J gene, CDR3 protein, CDR3 DNA. The D gene is left open where the match is weak. The size of a clone is reported for some rows only, either as once, few or many, or as a class for expanded clones.

>few|TRBV19|TRBD1|TRBJ2-1
CASSTTGGGQFF
TGTGCCAGTAGTACTACAGGGGGCGGTCAGTTCTTC
>.|TRBV9|TRBD1|TRBJ2-7
CASSGRDRGEQYF
TGTGCCAGCAGCGGCCGGGACAGGGGCGAGCAGTACTTC
>.|TRBV5-1|TRBD1|TRBJ1-1
CASSGDSLKNTEAFF
TGCGCCAGCAGCGGGGACAGTCTCAAGAACACTGAAGCTTTCTTT
>.|TRBV4-2|TRBD1|TRBJ1-2
CASSQDSGGAVLANGYTF
TGTGCCAGCAGCCAAGACTCAGGGGGCGCGGTGCTGGCTAATGGCTACACCTTC
>.|TRBV2|.|TRBJ2-1
CASPGSPYNEQFF
TGTGCCAGCCCGGGGTCCCCCTACAATGAGCAGTTCTTC
>.|TRBV27|TRBD1|TRBJ2-7
CASSSHYRDRGHEQYF
TGTGCCAGCAGTTCCCACTACCGGGACAGGGGTCACGAGCAGTACTTC
>.|TRBV28|TRBD2|TRBJ2-3
CAIREGQGPDTQYF
TGTGCCATCAGGGAGGGCCAGGGTCCAGATACGCAGTATTTT
>.|TRBV27|.|TRBJ2-7
CASSLMSSYEQYF
TGTGCCAGCAGTTTAATGTCGTCCTACGAGCAGTACTTC
>.|TRBV27|.|TRBJ1-1
CASSLWGVSNTEAFF
TGTGCCAGCAGTTTATGGGGGGTCTCGAACACTGAAGCTTTCTTT
>few|TRBV7-6|TRBD2|TRBJ2-1
CASSLYPGTSELNEQFF
TGTGCCAGCAGCTTATACCCCGGGACTAGCGAGCTCAATGAGCAGTTCTTC
>few|TRBV19|TRBD2|TRBJ2-2
CASSIGLAGVAGELFF
TGTGCCAGTAGTATCGGACTAGCGGGAGTTGCCGGGGAGCTGTTTTTT
>.|TRBV9|TRBD2|TRBJ2-1
CASSAELSGGTYNEQFF
TGTGCCAGCAGCGCCGAACTTAGCGGGGGAACCTACAATGAGCAGTTCTTC
>once|TRBV6-5|.|TRBJ1-4
CASSATDTNEKLFF
TGTGCCAGCAGTGCGACAGACACTAATGAAAAACTGTTTTTT
>.|TRBV6-1|TRBD1|TRBJ1-5
CASSEAIRDSYNQPQHF
TGTGCCAGCAGTGAAGCAATTAGGGACAGTTACAATCAGCCCCAGCATTTT
>.|TRBV2|.|TRBJ2-1
CASNLGAYNEQFF
TGTGCCAGCAATCTTGGAGCCTACAATGAGCAGTTCTTC
>.|TRBV15|.|TRBJ1-1
CATSSRKTGNTEAFF
TGTGCCACCAGCAGCAGGAAGACAGGGAACACTGAAGCTTTCTTT
>.|TRBV18|TRBD1|TRBJ2-7
CASSRSGTGDYEQYF
TGTGCCAGCTCACGTTCCGGGACAGGGGACTACGAGCAGTACTTC
>.|TRBV13|TRBD1|TRBJ2-7
CASSLTTGGYEQYF
TGTGCCAGCAGCTTAACAACAGGGGGCTACGAGCAGTACTTC
>few|TRBV7-9|.|TRBJ1-5
CASSSDRQNQPQHF
TGTGCCAGCAGCTCAGACAGGCAGAATCAGCCCCAGCATTTT
>.|TRBV27|.|TRBJ1-1
CASSHHRVNTEAFF
TGTGCCAGCAGCCACCACAGGGTGAACACTGAAGCTTTCTTT
>.|TRBV27|TRBD1|TRBJ1-1
CASSSRDRGGVTEAFF
TGTGCCAGCAGTTCCCGGGACAGGGGAGGGGTCACTGAAGCTTTCTTT
>.|TRBV4-1|.|TRBJ1-1
CASSHTLGQFNTEAFF
TGCGCCAGCAGCCATACACTGGGGCAGTTCAACACTGAAGCTTTCTTT
>.|TRBV4-1|TRBD1|TRBJ2-7
CASSQAADRGPYEQYF
TGCGCCAGCAGCCAGGCTGCGGACAGGGGCCCCTACGAGCAGTACTTC
>few|TRBV6-1|.|TRBJ1-5
CASSVGQYSNQPQHF
TGTGCCAGCAGTGTAGGACAATATAGCAATCAGCCCCAGCATTTT
>.|TRBV5-8|TRBD1|TRBJ1-5
CASRDRAYSNQPQHF
TGTGCCAGCCGGGACAGGGCCTATAGCAATCAGCCCCAGCATTTT
>.|TRBV7-6|TRBD1|TRBJ1-4
CASSLGQGAWEKLFF
TGTGCCAGCAGCTTGGGGCAGGGGGCATGGGAAAAACTGTTTTTT
>.|TRBV5-1|.|TRBJ1-4
CASSFGGATTNEKLFF
TGCGCCAGCAGCTTCGGAGGGGCTACAACTAATGAAAAACTGTTTTTT
>few|TRBV28|.|TRBJ1-2
CASSLIYSPSDYGYTF
TGTGCCAGCAGTTTAATCTACAGCCCCTCAGACTATGGCTACACCTTC
>.|TRBV27|.|TRBJ2-5
CASSITWGGENQETQYF
TGTGCCAGCAGCATCACTTGGGGCGGGGAAAACCAAGAGACCCAGTACTTC
>few|TRBV9|.|TRBJ1-1
CASSVQGNTEAFF
TGTGCCAGCAGCGTACAGGGGAACACTGAAGCTTTCTTT
>few|TRBV7-6|TRBD1|TRBJ1-1
CASRTGIGAREAFF
TGTGCCAGCAGGACAGGGATTGGGGCCCGTGAAGCTTTCTTT
>few|TRBV28|.|TRBJ1-6
CASSPDRYYNSPLHF
TGTGCCAGCAGTCCCGACAGATACTATAATTCACCCCTCCACTTT
>.|TRBV10-3|TRBD2|TRBJ2-5
CAISESLAGGPETQYF
TGTGCCATCAGTGAGTCACTAGCGGGGGGGCCAGAGACTCAGTACTTC
>.|TRBV7-9|.|TRBJ1-2
CASSFQGYGYTF
TGTGCCAGCAGCTTTCAGGGCTATGGCTACACCTTC
>.|TRBV29-1|.|TRBJ1-1
CSVVGEVGEAFF
TGCAGCGTTGTAGGGGAGGTTGGTGAAGCTTTCTTT
>once|TRBV28|TRBD1|TRBJ1-6
CASSFDAGGRGDSPLHF
TGTGCCAGCAGTTTTGACGCAGGGGGCCGGGGGGATTCACCCCTCCACTTT
>.|TRBV5-1|TRBD2|TRBJ2-5
CASSLRAGQETQYF
TGCGCCAGCAGCTTACGAGCGGGGCAAGAGACCCAGTACTTC
>.|TRBV28|TRBD1|TRBJ1-5
CASRTGTVVRVNQPQHF
TGTGCCAGCAGGACCGGGACAGTGGTACGGGTCAATCAGCCCCAGCATTTT
>.|TRBV7-9|TRBD1|TRBJ2-6
CASSLTGAGANVLTF
TGTGCCAGCAGCTTAACAGGGGCTGGGGCCAACGTCCTGACTTTC
>.|TRBV2|TRBD2|TRBJ2-7
CASRRGLAGSYEQYF
TGTGCCAGCAGGAGAGGACTAGCGGGCTCCTACGAGCAGTACTTC
>.|TRBV25-1|TRBD1|TRBJ1-2
CASSDHRPGQGPYGYTF
TGTGCCAGCAGTGATCACCGCCCGGGACAGGGGCCCTATGGCTACACCTTC
>.|TRBV19|.|TRBJ2-2
CASMAGPNTGELFF
TGTGCCAGTATGGCGGGGCCCAACACCGGGGAGCTGTTTTTT